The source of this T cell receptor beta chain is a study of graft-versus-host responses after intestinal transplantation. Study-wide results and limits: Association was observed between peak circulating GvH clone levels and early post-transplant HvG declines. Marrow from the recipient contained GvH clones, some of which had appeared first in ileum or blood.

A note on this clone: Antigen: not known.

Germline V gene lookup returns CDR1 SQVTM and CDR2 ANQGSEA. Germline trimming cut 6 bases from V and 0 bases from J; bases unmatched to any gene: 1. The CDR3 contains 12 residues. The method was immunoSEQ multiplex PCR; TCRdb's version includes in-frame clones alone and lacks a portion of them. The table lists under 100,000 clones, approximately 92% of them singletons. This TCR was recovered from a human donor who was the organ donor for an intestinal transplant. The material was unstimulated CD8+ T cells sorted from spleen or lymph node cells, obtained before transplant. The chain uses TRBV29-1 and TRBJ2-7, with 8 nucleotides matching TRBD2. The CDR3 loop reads CSVSGSSYEQYF. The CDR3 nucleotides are TGCAGCGTGAGCGGGAGCTCCTACGAGCAGTACTTC.